This T cell receptor (beta chain) was profiled in a study of blood T cell repertoires in COVID-19. Study background: Researchers got acute and convalescent COVID-19 samples from the United States, Italy and Spain.

The CDR3 has 16 residues. Germline-derived CDR1 and CDR2 are SGHNT and YYREEE (reference sequence). The J segment lost 0 bases and the V segment lost 0 bases, leaving 0 bases of the junction unmatched. The table came from immunoSEQ multiplex PCR; TCRdb's copy has only in-frame clones and leaves some out. In the table there are 120,000 to 150,000 clones, over 75% of which are singletons. This clone was found a few times. This same CDR3 is encoded by further DNA sequences in the sample. This chain connects TRBV5-4 to TRBJ2-1; TRBD2 matches 10 bases. The sequence was obtained from a man aged 55 to 69 with active or convalescent COVID-19. Sequences were obtained from peripheral blood. The CDR3 DNA follows: TGTGCCAGCAGCTTGGCTAGCGGGAGCTCCTACAATGAGCAGTTCTTC. Amino acids: CASSLASGSSYNEQFF.